Included here is one TCR beta chain sequence, with context. This sample was included in a study of blood T cell repertoires in COVID-19. Study-level information: Acute and convalescent COVID-19 specimens originated in the United States, Italy and Spain. Sources were T cells, B-cell-depleted T cells, or PBMCs; the material itself was cDNA or gDNA.

As originally analysed: It was from reference gene primer amplification that nucleated cell counts were estimated. The method was immunoSEQ multiplex PCR; TCRdb's version includes in-frame clones alone and lacks a portion of them. D and trimming were read from the DNA, whereas the V and J calls and clone size are those reported in that table. The data contain roughly 100,000 clones, about 90% of them singletons. Germline-derived CDR1 and CDR2 are SGHVS and FNYEAQ. CDR3 length equals 15 residues. V trimming: 2 bases; J trimming: 2 bases; junction bases outside the gene matches: 5. The gene calls are TRBV7-6 and TRBJ2-5; 7 bases are shared with TRBD1. The TCR was taken from a human donor in a cohort sampled during active COVID-19. Specimen: peripheral blood. CDR3 coding DNA: TGTGCCAGCAGCTTACTAGGGACAGTACAAGAGACCCAGTACTTC. Residues: CASSLLGTVQETQYF. The full variable domain, completed using reference TRBV7-6 and TRBJ2-5, is GAGVSQSPRYKVTKRGQDVALRCDPISGHVSLYWYRQALGQGPEFLTYFNYEAQQDKSGLPNDRFSAERPEGSISTLTIQRTEQRDSAMYRCASSLLGTVQETQYFGPGTRLLVL.